The source of this T cell receptor (beta chain) is a study of beta chain features in type 1 diabetes. Expressed TCRB transcripts were sequenced because the isolated RNA had all been reverse transcribed beforehand. About 3.4 million reads per sample on average were obtained from naive, central memory and regulatory T cell samples. Profiling relied on immunoSEQ multiplex PCR, and the TCRdb table lists in-frame clones only, not all of them. The sample has more than 250,000 clones, approximately 14% seen once. General study results and limits: Patients with type 1 diabetes showed fewer VDJ junction insertions and more deletions. People with Type 1 diabetes carried modestly yet significantly shorter TCRB CDR3s in all four CD4+ subsets. Researchers cautioned that cDNA sequencing could over-represent cells with high TCR expression. TCRB repertoires of naive, central memory and Treg cells appeared more similar among patients than among healthy donors.

Losses at the gene ends were 9 bases for V and 4 bases for J; bases not matched to a gene: 9. The length of the CDR3 is 13 residues. The germline CDR1 and CDR2 sequences are MDHEN and SYDVKM. For this clone: Antigen: not known.

Material: naive CD4+ T cells from blood. V usage is TRBV28 and J usage is TRBJ2-7, with 7 bases that match TRBD1. The sequence was collected from a man aged 30 to 39 with type 1 diabetes. CDR3 in amino acids: CASRPGQLYEQYF. The CDR3 bases are TGTGCCAGTCGACCGGGACAGCTATACGAGCAGTACTTC.